This TCR beta chain was recovered during a study of early T cells in non-severe SARS-CoV-2 infection. Study-wide results and limits: A preference for anti-spike CD8 responses marked VDJdb matching, which missed private and CD4 specificities.

The CDR3 is made up of 18 amino acids. Trimming took off 3 bases at V and 0 bases at J, with 18 bases between the two ends. Turning to this clonotype: Its antigen is unknown.

The library protocol tagged individual cDNA molecules with unique molecular identifiers. TCRdb reprocessed the 5' RACE reads with MiXCR, giving one entry per CDR3 protein. The sample includes 90,000 to 130,000 distinct CDR3 sequences, roughly 12% of them seen just once. The chain is built from TRBV12-3 or TRBV12-4 and TRBJ1-5; D uncertain. The material was whole blood, obtained at baseline. The receptor comes from an adult who was a healthcare worker with PCR-confirmed SARS-CoV-2 infection or an uninfected control (not recorded which). The CDR3 DNA is TGTGCCAGCAGTTTGGGCACGTCTTTAGCCCATAGCAATCAGCCCCAGCATTTT. Translation: CASSLGTSLAHSNQPQHF.